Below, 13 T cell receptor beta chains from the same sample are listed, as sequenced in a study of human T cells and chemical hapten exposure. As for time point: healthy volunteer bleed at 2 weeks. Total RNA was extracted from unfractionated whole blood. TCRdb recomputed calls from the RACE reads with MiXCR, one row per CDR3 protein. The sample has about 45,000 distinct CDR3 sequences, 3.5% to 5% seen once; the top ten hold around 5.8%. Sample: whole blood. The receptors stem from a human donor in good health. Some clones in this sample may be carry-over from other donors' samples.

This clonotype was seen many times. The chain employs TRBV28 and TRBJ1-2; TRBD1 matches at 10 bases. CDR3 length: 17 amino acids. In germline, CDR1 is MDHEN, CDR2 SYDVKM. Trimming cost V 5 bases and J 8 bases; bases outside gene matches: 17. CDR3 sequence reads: CASSPFGGGDRGGGYTF. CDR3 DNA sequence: TGTGCCAGCAGTCCTTTCGGGGGCGGGGACAGGGGTGGAGGCTACACCTTC.

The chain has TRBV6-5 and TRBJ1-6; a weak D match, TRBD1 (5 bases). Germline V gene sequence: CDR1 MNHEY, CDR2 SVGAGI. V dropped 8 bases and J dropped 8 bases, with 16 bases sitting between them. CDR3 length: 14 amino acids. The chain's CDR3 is CASHRGTSDSPLHF. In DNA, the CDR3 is TGTGCCAGCCATCGGGGGACCTCAGATTCACCCCTCCACTTT.

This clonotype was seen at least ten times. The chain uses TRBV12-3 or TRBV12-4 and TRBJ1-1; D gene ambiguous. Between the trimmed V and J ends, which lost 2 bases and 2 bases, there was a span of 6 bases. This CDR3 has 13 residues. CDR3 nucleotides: TGTGCCAGCAGTTTAACAAGTAACACTGAAGCTTTCTTT. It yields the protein CASSLTSNTEAFF.

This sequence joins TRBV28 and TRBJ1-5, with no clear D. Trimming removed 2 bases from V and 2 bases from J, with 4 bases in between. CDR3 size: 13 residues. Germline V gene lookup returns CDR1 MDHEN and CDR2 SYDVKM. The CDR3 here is CASSLTGNQPQHF. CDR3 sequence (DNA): TGTGCCAGCAGTTTAACAGGCAATCAGCCCCAGCATTTT.

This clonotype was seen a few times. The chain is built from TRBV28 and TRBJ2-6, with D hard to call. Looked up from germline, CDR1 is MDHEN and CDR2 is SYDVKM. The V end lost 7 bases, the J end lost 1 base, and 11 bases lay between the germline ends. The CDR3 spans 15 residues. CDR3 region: CASKKFLSGANVLTF. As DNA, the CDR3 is TGTGCCAGCAAGAAGTTCCTTTCTGGGGCCAACGTCCTGACTTTC.

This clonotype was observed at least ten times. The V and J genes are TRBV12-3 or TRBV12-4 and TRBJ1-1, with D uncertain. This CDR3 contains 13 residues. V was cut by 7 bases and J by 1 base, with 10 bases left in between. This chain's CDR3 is CASISSTNTEAFF. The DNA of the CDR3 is TGTGCCAGCATTTCCTCCACGAACACTGAAGCTTTCTTT.

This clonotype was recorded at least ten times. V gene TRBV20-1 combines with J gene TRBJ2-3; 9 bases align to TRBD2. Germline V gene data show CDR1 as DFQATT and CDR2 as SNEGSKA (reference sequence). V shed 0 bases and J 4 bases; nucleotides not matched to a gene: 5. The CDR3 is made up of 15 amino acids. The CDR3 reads CSARDKAGGPDTQYF. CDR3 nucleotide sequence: TGCAGTGCTAGAGATAAGGCGGGAGGGCCAGATACGCAGTATTTT.

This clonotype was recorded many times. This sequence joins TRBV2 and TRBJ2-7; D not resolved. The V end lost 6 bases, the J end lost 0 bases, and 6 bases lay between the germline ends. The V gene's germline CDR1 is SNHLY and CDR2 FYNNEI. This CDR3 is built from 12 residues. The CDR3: CASRLSSYEQYF. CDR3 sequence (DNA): TGTGCCAGCAGGCTGAGCTCCTACGAGCAGTACTTC. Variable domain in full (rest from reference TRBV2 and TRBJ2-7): EPEVTQTPSHQVTQMGQEVILRCVPISNHLYFYWYRQILGQKVEFLVSFYNNEISEKSEIFDDQFSVERPDGSNFTLKIRSTKLEDSAMYFCASRLSSYEQYFGPGTRLTVT.

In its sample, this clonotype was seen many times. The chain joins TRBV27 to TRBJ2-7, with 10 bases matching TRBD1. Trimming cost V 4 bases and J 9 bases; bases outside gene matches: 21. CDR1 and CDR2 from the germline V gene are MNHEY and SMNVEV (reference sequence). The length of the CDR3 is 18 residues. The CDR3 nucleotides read TGTGCCAGCAGTTCCCCTCCCCTCCTCCGGGACAGGGGTGTGGGGCAGTACTTC. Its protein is CASSSPPLLRDRGVGQYF.

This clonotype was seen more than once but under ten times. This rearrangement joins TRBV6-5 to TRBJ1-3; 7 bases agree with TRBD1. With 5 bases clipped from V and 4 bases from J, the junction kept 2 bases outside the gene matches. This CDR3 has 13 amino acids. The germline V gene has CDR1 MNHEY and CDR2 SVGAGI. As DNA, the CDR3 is TGTGCCAGCAGTCGGACAGGAGGAAACACCATATATTTT. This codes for CASSRTGGNTIYF.

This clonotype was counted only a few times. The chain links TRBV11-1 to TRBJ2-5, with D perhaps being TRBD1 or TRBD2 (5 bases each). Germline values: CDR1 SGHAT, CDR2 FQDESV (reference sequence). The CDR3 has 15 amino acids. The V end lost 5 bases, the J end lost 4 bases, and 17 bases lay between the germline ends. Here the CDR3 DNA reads TGTGCCAGCAGCAGTCGTCCATGGGACCTAGAGACCCAGTACTTC. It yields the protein CASSSRPWDLETQYF.

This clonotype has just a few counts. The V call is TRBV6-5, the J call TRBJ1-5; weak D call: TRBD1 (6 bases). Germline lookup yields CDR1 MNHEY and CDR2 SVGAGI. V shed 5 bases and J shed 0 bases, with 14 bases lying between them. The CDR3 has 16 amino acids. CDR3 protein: CASSPKGHSSNQPQHF. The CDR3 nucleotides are TGTGCCAGCAGTCCGAAGGGACATAGTAGCAATCAGCCCCAGCATTTT.

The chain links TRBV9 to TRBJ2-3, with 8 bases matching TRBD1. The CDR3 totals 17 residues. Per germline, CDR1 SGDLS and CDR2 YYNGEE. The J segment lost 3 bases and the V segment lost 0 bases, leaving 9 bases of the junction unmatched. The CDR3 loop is CASSVDPPGGMTDTQYF. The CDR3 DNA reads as TGTGCCAGCAGCGTAGACCCCCCAGGGGGCATGACAGATACGCAGTATTTT.